The source of this T cell receptor (beta chain) is a study of patients and donors after allogeneic stem cell transplantation. TCRdb analysed the RT-PCR reads with MiXCR anew, one entry per CDR3 protein. The sample has about 960,000 distinct CDR3 sequences; roughly 18% are singletons. Germline V gene sequence: CDR1 SGHAT, CDR2 FQNNGV. Trimming at V came to 4 bases and at J to 2 bases, leaving 17 bases not matched to a gene. The CDR3 length is 20 residues. The rearrangement joins TRBV11-2 to TRBJ2-1, with TRBD2 matching over 10 bases. Sample: blood, either unsorted or a sorted T cell fraction (not recorded which). The TCR comes from a human donor who was either an allogeneic HSCT recipient or a stem cell or donor lymphocyte infusion donor (not recorded which). It is not recorded whose cells these are; they may come from a transplant donor. The CDR3 DNA reads TGTGCCAGCAGCTCCCCGACCCGGCTAGCGGGAGATCGCCCCTACAATGAGCAGTTCTTC. Encoded protein: CASSSPTRLAGDRPYNEQFF. Filled out from reference TRBV11-2 and TRBJ2-1, the complete variable domain reads EAGVAQSPRYKIIEKRQSVAFWCNPISGHATLYWYQQILGQGPKLLIQFQNNGVVDDSQLPKDRFSAERLKGVDSTLKIQPAKLEDSAVYLCASSSPTRLAGDRPYNEQFFGPGTRLTVL.